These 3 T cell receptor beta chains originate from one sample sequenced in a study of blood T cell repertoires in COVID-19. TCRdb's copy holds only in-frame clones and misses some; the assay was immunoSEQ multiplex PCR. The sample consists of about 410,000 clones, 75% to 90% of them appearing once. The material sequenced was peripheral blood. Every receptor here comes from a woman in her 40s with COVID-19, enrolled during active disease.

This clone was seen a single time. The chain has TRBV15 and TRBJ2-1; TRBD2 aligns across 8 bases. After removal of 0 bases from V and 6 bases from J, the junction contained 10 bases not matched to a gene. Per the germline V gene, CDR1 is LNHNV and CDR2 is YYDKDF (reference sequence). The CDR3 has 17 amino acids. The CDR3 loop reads CATSRDGGLAGINEQFF. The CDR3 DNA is TGTGCCACCAGCAGAGATGGTGGGCTAGCGGGTATCAATGAGCAGTTCTTC. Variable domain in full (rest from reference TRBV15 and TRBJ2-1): DAMVIQNPRYQVTQFGKPVTLSCSQTLNHNVMYWYQQKSSQAPKLLFHYYDKDFNNEADTPDNFQSRRPNTSFCFLDIRSPGLGDTAMYLCATSRDGGLAGINEQFFGPGTRLTVL.

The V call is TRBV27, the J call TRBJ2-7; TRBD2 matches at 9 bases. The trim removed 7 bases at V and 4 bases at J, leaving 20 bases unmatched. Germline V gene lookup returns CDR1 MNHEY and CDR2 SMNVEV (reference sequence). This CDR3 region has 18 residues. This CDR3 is CASTVRWAGGTHGYEQYF. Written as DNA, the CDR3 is TGTGCCAGCACCGTAAGGTGGGCGGGGGGGACCCACGGTTACGAGCAGTACTTC.

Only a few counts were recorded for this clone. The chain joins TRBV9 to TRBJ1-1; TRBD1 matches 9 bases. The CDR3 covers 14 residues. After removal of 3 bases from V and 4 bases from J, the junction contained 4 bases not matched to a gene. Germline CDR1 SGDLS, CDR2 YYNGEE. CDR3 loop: CASSGTGAGTEAFF. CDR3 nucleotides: TGTGCCAGCAGCGGGACAGGGGCGGGCACTGAAGCTTTCTTT. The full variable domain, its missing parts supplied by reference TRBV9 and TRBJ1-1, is DSGVTQTPKHLITATGQRVTLRCSPRSGDLSVYWYQQSLDQGLQFLIQYYNGEERAKGNILERFSAQQFPDLHSELNLSSLELGDSALYFCASSGTGAGTEAFFGQGTRLTVV.